The text below deals with one TCR beta chain. Its antigen has not been determined. No base-level quality is on record; no much larger clone is a single base apart. This record comes from a study of technical replicates of blood from a handful of donors (dated by TCRdb to about 2017). Spanning cysteine to phenylalanine, the CDR3 consists of 17 amino acids. Only the CDR3 region is kept as DNA, spanning 51 bases read in frame from base 1. Sequences SGHVS (CDR1) and FNYEAQ (CDR2) are obtained from the germline V gene. V is cut back by 5 bases and J by 9 bases, with 16 bases in the junction unmatched. The method behind the library was the immunoSEQ multiplex PCR assay. Sourced from immuneACCESS, this table was stored by TCRdb with only in-frame sequences that have V and J called. A share of the clones is absent; for the studies checked, an unresolved V gene accounts for under half, and the remainder has no known explanation. For this sample there are roughly 71,000 clones; about 95% appear just once. The top ten hold about 0.25% of the sample.

The sequence was collected from a human donor in good health. In this chain, TRBV7-6 is recombined with TRBJ2-2; the central 9 bases match TRBD1. The sequenced sample consisted of T cells isolated from PBMCs. The CDR3 has the sequence CASSPHRDREGGRELFF. The nucleotide sequence is given as TGTGCCAGCAGCCCACACCGGGACAGGGAGGGTGGACGGGAGCTGTTTTTT.